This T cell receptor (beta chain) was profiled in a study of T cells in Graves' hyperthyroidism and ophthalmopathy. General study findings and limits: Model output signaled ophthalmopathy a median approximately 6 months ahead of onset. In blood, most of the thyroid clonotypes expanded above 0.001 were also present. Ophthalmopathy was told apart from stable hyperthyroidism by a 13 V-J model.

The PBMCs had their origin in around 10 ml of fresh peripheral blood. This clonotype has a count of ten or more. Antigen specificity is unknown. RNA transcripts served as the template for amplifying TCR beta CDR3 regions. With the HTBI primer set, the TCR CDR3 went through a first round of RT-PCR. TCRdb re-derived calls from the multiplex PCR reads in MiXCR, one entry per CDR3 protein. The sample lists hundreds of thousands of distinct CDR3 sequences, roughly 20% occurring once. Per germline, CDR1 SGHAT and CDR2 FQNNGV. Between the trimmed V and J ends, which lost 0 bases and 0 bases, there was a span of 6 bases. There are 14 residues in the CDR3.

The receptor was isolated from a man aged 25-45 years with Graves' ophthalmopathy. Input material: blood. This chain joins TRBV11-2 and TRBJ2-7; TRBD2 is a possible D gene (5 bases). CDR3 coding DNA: TGTGCCAGCAGCTTAGAGCGGGTCTCCTACGAGCAGTACTTC. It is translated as CASSLERVSYEQYF.